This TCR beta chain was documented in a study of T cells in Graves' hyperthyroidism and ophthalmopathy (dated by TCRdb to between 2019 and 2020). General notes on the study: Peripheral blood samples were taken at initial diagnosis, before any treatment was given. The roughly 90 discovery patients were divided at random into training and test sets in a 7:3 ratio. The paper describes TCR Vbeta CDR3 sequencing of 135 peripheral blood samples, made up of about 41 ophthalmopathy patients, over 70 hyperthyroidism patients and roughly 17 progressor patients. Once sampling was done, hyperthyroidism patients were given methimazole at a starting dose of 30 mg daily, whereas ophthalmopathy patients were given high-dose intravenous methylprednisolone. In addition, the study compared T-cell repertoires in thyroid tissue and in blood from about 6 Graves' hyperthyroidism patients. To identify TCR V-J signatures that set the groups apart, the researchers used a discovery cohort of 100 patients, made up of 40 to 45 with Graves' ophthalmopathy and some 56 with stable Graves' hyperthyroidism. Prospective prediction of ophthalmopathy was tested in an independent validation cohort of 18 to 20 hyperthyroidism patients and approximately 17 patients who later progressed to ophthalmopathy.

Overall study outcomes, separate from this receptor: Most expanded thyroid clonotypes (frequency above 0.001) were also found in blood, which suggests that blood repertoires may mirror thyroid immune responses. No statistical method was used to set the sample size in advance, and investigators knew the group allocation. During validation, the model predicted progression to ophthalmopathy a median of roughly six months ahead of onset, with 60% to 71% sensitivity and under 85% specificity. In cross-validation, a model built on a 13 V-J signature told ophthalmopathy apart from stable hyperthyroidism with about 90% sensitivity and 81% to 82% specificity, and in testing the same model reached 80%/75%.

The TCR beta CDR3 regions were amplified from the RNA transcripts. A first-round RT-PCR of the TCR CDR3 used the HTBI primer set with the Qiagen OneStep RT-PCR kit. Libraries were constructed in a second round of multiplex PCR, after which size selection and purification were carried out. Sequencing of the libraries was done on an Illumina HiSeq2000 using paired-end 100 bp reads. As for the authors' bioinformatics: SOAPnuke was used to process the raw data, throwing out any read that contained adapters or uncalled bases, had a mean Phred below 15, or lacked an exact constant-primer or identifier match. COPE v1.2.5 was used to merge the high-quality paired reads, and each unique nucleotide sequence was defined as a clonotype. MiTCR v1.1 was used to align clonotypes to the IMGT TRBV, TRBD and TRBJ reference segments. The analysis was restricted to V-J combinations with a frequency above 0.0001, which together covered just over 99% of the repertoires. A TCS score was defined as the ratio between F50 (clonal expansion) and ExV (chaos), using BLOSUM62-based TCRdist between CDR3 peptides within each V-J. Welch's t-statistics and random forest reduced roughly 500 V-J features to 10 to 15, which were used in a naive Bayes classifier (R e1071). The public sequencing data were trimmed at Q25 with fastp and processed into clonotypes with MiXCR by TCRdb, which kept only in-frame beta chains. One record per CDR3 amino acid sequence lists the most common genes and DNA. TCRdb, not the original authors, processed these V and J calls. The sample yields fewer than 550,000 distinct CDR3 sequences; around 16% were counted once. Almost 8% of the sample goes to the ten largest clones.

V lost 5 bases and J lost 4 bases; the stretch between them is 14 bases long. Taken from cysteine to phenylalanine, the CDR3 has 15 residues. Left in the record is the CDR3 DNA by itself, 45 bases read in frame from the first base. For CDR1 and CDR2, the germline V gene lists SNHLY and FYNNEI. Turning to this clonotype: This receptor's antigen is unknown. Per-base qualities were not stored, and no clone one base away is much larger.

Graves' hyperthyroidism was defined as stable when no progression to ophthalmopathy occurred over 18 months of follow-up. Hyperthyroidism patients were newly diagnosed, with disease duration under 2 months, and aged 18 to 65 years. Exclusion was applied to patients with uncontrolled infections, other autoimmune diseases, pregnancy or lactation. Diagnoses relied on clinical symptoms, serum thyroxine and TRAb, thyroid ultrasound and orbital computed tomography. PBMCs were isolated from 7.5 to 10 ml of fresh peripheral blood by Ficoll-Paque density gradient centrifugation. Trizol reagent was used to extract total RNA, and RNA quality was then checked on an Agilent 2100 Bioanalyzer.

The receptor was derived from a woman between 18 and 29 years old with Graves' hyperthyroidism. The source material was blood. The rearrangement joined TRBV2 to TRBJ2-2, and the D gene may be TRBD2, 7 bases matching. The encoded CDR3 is CASSPKGGITGELFF. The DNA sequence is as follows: TGTGCCAGCAGTCCGAAGGGGGGGATCACCGGGGAGCTGTTTTTT.